These 26 T cell receptor beta chains originate from one sample sequenced in a study of T cells in Graves' hyperthyroidism and ophthalmopathy. RNA transcripts yielded amplified TCR beta CDR3 regions. In the first-round RT-PCR of the TCR CDR3, the HTBI primer set was used. Each CDR3 protein gets one entry after TCRdb re-called the multiplex PCR reads with MiXCR. The sample lists 730,000 or so distinct CDR3 sequences; roughly 20% were seen once. Sequencing was done on a sample of blood. The origin of the receptors is a woman aged 45-59 years with Graves' hyperthyroidism that later progressed to Graves' ophthalmopathy.

This clonotype has a handful of counts. J is TRBJ2-5 and V is TRBV30; tentative D call: TRBD2 (6 bases). The V end was cut by 8 bases, the J end by 2 bases, with 18 bases between. The length of the CDR3 is 14 residues. Germline assignment: CDR1 GTSNPN and CDR2 SVGIG (reference sequence). The CDR3 DNA reads as TGTGCCCGGACTACGGCAGGTGGTCAAGAGACCCAGTACTTC. It is translated as CARTTAGGQETQYF.

The CDR3 is CSATDRTNTGELFF. The CDR3 region has the DNA TGCAGTGCTACGGACAGGACGAACACCGGGGAGCTGTTTTTT. This chain links TRBV20-1 with TRBJ2-2, with 7 bases lining up with TRBD1. Germline CDR1 and CDR2: DFQATT and SNEGSKA (reference sequence). V shed 4 bases, J shed 0 bases, and the junction held 2 bases outside the gene matches. This CDR3 is built from 14 residues.

Comments on this clonotype: The junction and the germline gene differ at one end; a read error may be behind it. This chain connects TRBV6-1 to TRBJ1-5; the D is unclear. The CDR3 is made up of 15 amino acids. In germline, CDR1 is MNHNS, CDR2 SASEGT. DNA for the CDR3: TGTGCCAGCAGGGAAGTGGCAGTATCGAATCAGCCCCAGCATTTT. This encodes CASREVAVSNQPQHF.

This clonotype was counted at least ten times. V and J are TRBV5-8 and TRBJ1-1, with D hard to call. Trimming took off 1 base at V and 0 bases at J, with 10 bases between the two ends. CDR1 and CDR2 from the germline V gene are SGHTS and YDEGEE. The CDR3 totals 15 residues. CDR3 region: CASSLSSFMNTEAFF. CDR3 coding DNA: TGTGCCAGCAGCTTGTCAAGTTTTATGAACACTGAAGCTTTCTTT.

This clonotype was found a few times. The V call is TRBV5-1, the J call TRBJ2-1, with 8 bases matching TRBD1. CDR1 SGHRS and CDR2 YFSETQ come from the germline V gene. With 0 bases clipped from V and 8 bases from J, the junction kept 7 bases outside the gene matches. The CDR3 contains 15 residues. Here the CDR3 reads CASSLESYRGDEQFF. CDR3 coding DNA: TGCGCCAGCAGCTTGGAATCCTACAGGGGGGATGAGCAGTTCTTC.

This clonotype was seen more than once but under ten times. The J gene is TRBJ2-2, the V gene TRBV20-1; D is ambiguous. CDR1 is DFQATT, CDR2 SNEGSKA, per germline (reference sequence). The CDR3 extends over 13 amino acids. The V gene lost 2 bases and the J gene lost 4 bases, with 8 bases spanning the gap. The DNA of the CDR3 is TGCAGTGCTAGAAGTCTTCTCACCGGGGAGCTGTTTTTT. Protein: CSARSLLTGELFF.

The rearrangement joins TRBV15 to TRBJ2-6; possibly TRBD2 for D (6 bases). The V and J ends lost 3 bases and 3 bases respectively, with 12 bases between them. This CDR3 has 16 residues. The V gene's germline CDR1 is LNHNV and CDR2 YYDKDF (reference sequence). This chain's CDR3 is CATSSGGRIGANVLTF. Written as DNA, the CDR3 is TGTGCCACCAGCAGCGGGGGAAGGATTGGGGCCAACGTCCTGACTTTC.

This rearrangement joins TRBV5-1 to TRBJ2-3; weak D call: TRBD2 (5 bases). Germline-derived CDR1 and CDR2 are SGHRS and YFSETQ. The CDR3 length is 14 residues. The V and J ends lost 3 bases and 2 bases respectively, with 10 bases between them. The CDR3 coding sequence is TGCGCCAGCAGCTACCGACGGGACACAGATACGCAGTATTTT. Protein sequence: CASSYRRDTDTQYF.

This clonotype was counted many times. The gene calls are TRBV20-1 and TRBJ1-1; possible D gene TRBD1, 6 bases. With 2 bases removed from V and 2 bases from J, the gap between germline ends came to 12 bases. Germline-derived CDR1 and CDR2 are DFQATT and SNEGSKA (reference sequence). The CDR3 length is 14 residues. CDR3 coding DNA: TGCAGTGCTAGAATATGGGGGCGCAACACTGAAGCTTTCTTT. Translating gives CSARIWGRNTEAFF.

CDR3 region: CASSWGTGTGGDQPQHF. In DNA form, the CDR3 reads TGCGCCAGCAGCTGGGGCACCGGGACAGGGGGCGATCAGCCCCAGCATTTT. The genes are TRBV5-1 and TRBJ1-5; TRBD1 agrees at 12 bases. The V and J ends lost 3 bases and 5 bases, in that order; junction bases with no gene match: 9. The CDR3 is 17 amino acids. Germline-derived CDR1 and CDR2 are SGHRS and YFSETQ.

This chain connects TRBV11-1 to TRBJ2-2; 8 nucleotides match TRBD1. V lost 3 bases and J lost 4; bases outside the gene matches: 4. CDR1 SGHAT and CDR2 FQDESV come from the germline V gene (reference sequence). CDR3 length: 15 residues. The CDR3 DNA follows: TGTGCCAGCAGCTTTGGACAGGGAATCACCGGGGAGCTGTTTTTT. It is translated as CASSFGQGITGELFF.

This clonotype was seen at least ten times. This chain connects TRBV5-1 to TRBJ2-7; 8 bases fit TRBD1. This CDR3 comprises 15 residues. After removal of 4 bases from V and 3 bases from J, the junction contained 9 bases not matched to a gene. Per the germline V gene, CDR1 is SGHRS and CDR2 is YFSETQ. CDR3 in amino acids: CASSVQGARDYEQYF. The CDR3 region has the DNA TGCGCCAGCAGCGTGCAGGGGGCGCGGGACTACGAGCAGTACTTC. The full variable domain, its missing parts supplied by reference TRBV5-1 and TRBJ2-7, is KAGVTQTPRYLIKTRGQQVTLSCSPISGHRSVSWYQQTPGQGLQFLFEYFSETQRNKGNFPGRFSGRQFSNSRSEMNVSTLELGDSALYLCASSVQGARDYEQYFGPGTRLTVT.

This clonotype has at least ten counts. The chain joins TRBV5-1 to TRBJ2-5; maybe TRBD1 (5 bases). V lost 1 base and J 5 bases, leaving 18 bases between the germline ends. Germline assignment: CDR1 SGHRS and CDR2 YFSETQ. The CDR3 is made up of 16 amino acids. CDR3 DNA: TGCGCCAGCAGCTTGAGGGGCTCCGGGCGTCCGGAGACCCAGTACTTC. Encoded protein: CASSLRGSGRPETQYF.

This sequence joins TRBV5-1 and TRBJ1-1; D not certain. V lost 4 bases, J lost 2 bases, and 15 bases lay in between. The CDR3 spans 15 residues. The germline V gene encodes CDR1 SGHRS and CDR2 YFSETQ. In DNA, the CDR3 is TGCGCCAGCAGCAATAACGAGGCTGGAAACACTGAAGCTTTCTTT. Its translation: CASSNNEAGNTEAFF.

The chain joins TRBV7-9 to TRBJ2-1; a possible D gene is TRBD2 (5 bases). The CDR3 runs 15 residues. V lost 1 base to trimming and J lost 4 bases, with 11 bases between them. Germline CDR1 is SEHNR and CDR2 is FQNEAQ (reference sequence). CDR3 nucleotides: TGTGCCAGCAGCTTAGGTAGCGTGCTATACAATGAGCAGTTCTTC. It encodes CASSLGSVLYNEQFF.

This clonotype was detected ten times or more. The chain is built from TRBV12-3 or TRBV12-4 and TRBJ1-5; D is perhaps TRBD1 (6 bases). Trimming took off 8 bases at V and 5 bases at J, with 13 bases between the two ends. The CDR3 length is 13 residues. The CDR3 region is CASLGGWDQPQHF. CDR3 nucleotides: TGTGCCAGCCTCGGGGGCTGGGATCAGCCCCAGCATTTT.

This chain links TRBV28 with TRBJ2-7; perhaps D is TRBD1 or TRBD2 (5 bases each). The CDR3 consists of 13 residues. Trimming took 3 bases from V and 4 from J, leaving 10 bases between them. Germline V gene lookup returns CDR1 MDHEN and CDR2 SYDVKM. The CDR3 sequence: CASSFGARYEQYF. The CDR3 nucleotides are TGTGCCAGCAGTTTCGGGGCGCGGTACGAGCAGTACTTC.

This clonotype has more than one count but fewer than ten. J is TRBJ2-7 and V is TRBV27; D is possibly TRBD1 (6 bases). CDR3 length: 14 amino acids. Germline values: CDR1 MNHEY, CDR2 SMNVEV (reference sequence). V was pared by 5 bases and J by 2 bases, with 13 bases between. The CDR3 region has the DNA TGTGCCAGCAGTGACCGACAGGCCCCCTACGAGCAGTACTTC. Its protein product is CASSDRQAPYEQYF.

This clonotype has a handful of counts. The chain links TRBV14 to TRBJ1-2; unclear D gene. The CDR3 extends over 14 amino acids. Trimming cost V 2 bases and J 4 bases, with 11 bases left between them. From germline, CDR1 is SGHDN and CDR2 FVKESK. The CDR3 spells CASSQNQLSYGYTF. The DNA of the CDR3 is TGTGCCAGCAGCCAAAACCAGCTGAGCTATGGCTACACCTTC.

At least ten counts were recorded for this clonotype. The rearrangement links TRBV3-1 to TRBJ2-7, with D perhaps matching TRBD2 (7 bases). V lost 6 bases, J lost 7 bases, and 16 bases lay in between. CDR1 and CDR2 (germline): LGHDT, YNNKEL (reference sequence). This CDR3 is built from 13 residues. CDR3 sequence reads: CASSPMGGLEQYF. The CDR3 DNA is TGTGCCAGCAGTCCAATGGGGGGGCTGGAGCAGTACTTC.

The CDR3 nucleotides read TGTGCCAGCAGCACCTACAGAAACACCGGGGAGCTGTTTTTT. It translates to CASSTYRNTGELFF. The V gene is TRBV13, the J gene TRBJ2-2; D is undetermined. This CDR3 is 14 amino acids long. Germline values: CDR1 PRHDT, CDR2 FYEKMQ (reference sequence). V gave up 5 bases and J gave up 2 bases, with 9 bases separating them.

The V gene is TRBV5-1, the J gene TRBJ2-7; possibly TRBD1 for D (5 bases). V was clipped by 2 bases and J by 5 bases, with 20 bases between them. Germline-derived CDR1 and CDR2 are SGHRS and YFSETQ. CDR3 size: 16 residues. CDR3 sequence reads: CASSLPLQGDVDEQYF. The DNA of the CDR3 is TGCGCCAGCAGCTTACCCCTCCAGGGCGATGTCGACGAGCAGTACTTC.

Ten or more counts support this clonotype. This chain joins TRBV6-1 and TRBJ1-6, with a possible D match to TRBD1 (6 bases). Trimming removed 3 bases from V and 7 bases from J, with 13 bases in between. There are 15 residues in the CDR3. Germline V gene sequence: CDR1 MNHNS, CDR2 SASEGT. The CDR3 is CASSDRGNANSPLHF. CDR3 bases: TGTGCCAGCAGTGACAGGGGTAATGCGAATTCACCCCTCCACTTT.

V and J are TRBV4-1 and TRBJ2-5; D is uncertain. Trimming removed 0 bases at V and 5 bases at J, with 16 bases between. The CDR3 contains 16 residues. The germline CDR1 and CDR2 sequences are MGHRA and YSYEKL. The CDR3 nucleotides are TGCGCCAGCAGCCAAGACCCCAGGCTGCCCGGGGAGACCCAGTACTTC. Translation gives CASSQDPRLPGETQYF.

This clonotype was counted only a few times. The V and J genes are TRBV20-1 and TRBJ1-3; 9 positions match TRBD1. This CDR3 is 14 amino acids long. From germline, CDR1 is DFQATT and CDR2 SNEGSKA (reference sequence). J was trimmed by 4 bases and V by 6 bases; bases with no gene match: 7. In DNA form, the CDR3 reads TGCAGTGCGGCGAGCGGGACAGGGGGAAACACCATATATTTT. Translating gives CSAASGTGGNTIYF.

Many counts were recorded for this clonotype. The V call is TRBV2, the J call TRBJ2-1; TRBD2 aligns across 8 bases. The germline V gene has CDR1 SNHLY and CDR2 FYNNEI. There are 16 residues in the CDR3. The junction had 12 bases not matched to a gene; V was cut back by 4 bases and J by 7 bases. The CDR3 sequence: CASSAREAGGRNEQFF. The CDR3 DNA is TGTGCCAGCAGTGCCCGGGAGGCGGGGGGCAGAAATGAGCAGTTCTTC.